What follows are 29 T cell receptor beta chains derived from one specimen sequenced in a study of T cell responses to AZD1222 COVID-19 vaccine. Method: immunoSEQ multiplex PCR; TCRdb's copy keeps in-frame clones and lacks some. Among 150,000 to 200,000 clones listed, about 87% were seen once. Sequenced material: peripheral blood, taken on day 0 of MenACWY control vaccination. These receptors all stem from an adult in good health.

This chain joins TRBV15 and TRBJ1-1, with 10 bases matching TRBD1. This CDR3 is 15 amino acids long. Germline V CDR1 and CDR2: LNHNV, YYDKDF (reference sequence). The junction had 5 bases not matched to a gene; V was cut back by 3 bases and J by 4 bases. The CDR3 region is CATSRMTGGGTEAFF. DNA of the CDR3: TGTGCCACCAGCAGGATGACAGGGGGCGGCACTGAAGCTTTCTTT.

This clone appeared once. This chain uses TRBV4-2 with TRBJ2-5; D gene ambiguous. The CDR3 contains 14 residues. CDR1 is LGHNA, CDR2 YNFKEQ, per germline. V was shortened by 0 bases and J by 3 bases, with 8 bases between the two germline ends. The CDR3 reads CASSQDQREETQYF. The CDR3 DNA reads TGTGCCAGCAGCCAAGATCAAAGGGAAGAGACCCAGTACTTC.

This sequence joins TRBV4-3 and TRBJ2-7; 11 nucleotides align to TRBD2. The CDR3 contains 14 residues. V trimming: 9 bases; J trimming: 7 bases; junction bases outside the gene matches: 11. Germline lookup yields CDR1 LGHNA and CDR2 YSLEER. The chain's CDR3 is CASRFSGGAGEQYF. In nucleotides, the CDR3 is TGCGCCAGTAGGTTTAGCGGGGGGGCGGGTGAGCAGTACTTC.

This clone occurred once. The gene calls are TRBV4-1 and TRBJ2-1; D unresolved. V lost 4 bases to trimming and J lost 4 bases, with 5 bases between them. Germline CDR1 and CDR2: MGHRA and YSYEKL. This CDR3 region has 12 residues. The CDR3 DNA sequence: TGCGCCAGCAGCCTAGGTTACAATGAGCAGTTCTTC. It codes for CASSLGYNEQFF.

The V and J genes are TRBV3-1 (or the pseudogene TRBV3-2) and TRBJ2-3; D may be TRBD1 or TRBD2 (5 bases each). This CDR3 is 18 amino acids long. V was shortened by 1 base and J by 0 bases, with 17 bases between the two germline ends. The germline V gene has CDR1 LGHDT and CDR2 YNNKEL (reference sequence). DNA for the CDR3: TGTGCCAGCAGCCAAGGGTGGGGACCCCGCGGGAGCACAGATACGCAGTATTTT. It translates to CASSQGWGPRGSTDTQYF.

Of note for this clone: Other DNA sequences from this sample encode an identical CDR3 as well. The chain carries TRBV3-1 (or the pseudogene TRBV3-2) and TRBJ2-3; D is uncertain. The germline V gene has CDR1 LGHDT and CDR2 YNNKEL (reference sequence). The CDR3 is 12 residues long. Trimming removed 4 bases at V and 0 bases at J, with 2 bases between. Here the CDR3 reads CASSPSTDTQYF. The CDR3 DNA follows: TGTGCCAGCAGCCCGAGCACAGATACGCAGTATTTT.

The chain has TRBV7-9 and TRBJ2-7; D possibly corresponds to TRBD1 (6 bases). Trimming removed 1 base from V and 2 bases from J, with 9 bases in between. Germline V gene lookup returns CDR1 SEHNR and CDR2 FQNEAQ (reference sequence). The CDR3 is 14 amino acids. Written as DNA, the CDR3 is TGTGCCAGCAGCTTAGAGACAGGCCCCTACGAGCAGTACTTC. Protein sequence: CASSLETGPYEQYF.

This CDR3 is CASSFSGQGTDTQYF. CDR3 in DNA: TGTGCCAGCAGTTTTTCGGGACAGGGCACAGATACGCAGTATTTT. The rearrangement links TRBV27 to TRBJ2-3; TRBD1 aligns across 8 bases. V gave up 3 bases and J gave up 1 base; unmatched junction bases: 3. This CDR3 is 15 amino acids long. CDR1 is MNHEY and CDR2 is SMNVEV in the germline V gene (reference sequence).

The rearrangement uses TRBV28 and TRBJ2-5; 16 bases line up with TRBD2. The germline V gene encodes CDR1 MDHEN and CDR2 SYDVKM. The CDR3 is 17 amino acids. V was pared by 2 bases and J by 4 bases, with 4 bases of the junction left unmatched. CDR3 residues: CASSLGTSGRARETQYF. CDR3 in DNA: TGTGCCAGCAGTTTAGGGACTAGCGGGAGGGCCAGAGAGACCCAGTACTTC.

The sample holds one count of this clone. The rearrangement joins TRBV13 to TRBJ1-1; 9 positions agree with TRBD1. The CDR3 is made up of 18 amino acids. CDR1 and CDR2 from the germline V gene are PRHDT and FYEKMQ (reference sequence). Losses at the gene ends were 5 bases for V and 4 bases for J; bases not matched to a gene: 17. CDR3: CASSHLLPGQGSGTEAFF. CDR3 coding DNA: TGTGCCAGCAGCCATCTCCTCCCGGGACAGGGTTCGGGCACTGAAGCTTTCTTT. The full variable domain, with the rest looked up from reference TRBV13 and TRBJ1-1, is AAGVIQSPRHLIKEKRETATLKCYPIPRHDTVYWYQQGPGQDPQFLISFYEKMQSDKGSIPDRFSAQQFSDYHSELNMSSLELGDSALYFCASSHLLPGQGSGTEAFFGQGTRLTVV.

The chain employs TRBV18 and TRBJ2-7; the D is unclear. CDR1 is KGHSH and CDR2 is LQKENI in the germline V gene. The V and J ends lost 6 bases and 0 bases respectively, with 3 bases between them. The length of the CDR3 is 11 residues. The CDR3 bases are TGTGCCAGCTCTGCCTCCTACGAGCAGTACTTC. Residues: CASSASYEQYF.

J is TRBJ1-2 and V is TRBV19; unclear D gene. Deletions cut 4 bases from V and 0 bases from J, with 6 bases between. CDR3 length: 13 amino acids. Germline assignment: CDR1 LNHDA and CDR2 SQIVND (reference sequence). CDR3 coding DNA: TGTGCCAGTAGTAGACTCGCTAACTATGGCTACACCTTC. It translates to CASSRLANYGYTF.

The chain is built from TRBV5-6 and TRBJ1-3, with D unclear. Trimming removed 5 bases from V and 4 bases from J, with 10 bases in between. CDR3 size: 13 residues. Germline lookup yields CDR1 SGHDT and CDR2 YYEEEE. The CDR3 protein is CASSTDAGNTIYF. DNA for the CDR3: TGTGCCAGCAGTACCGATGCGGGAAACACCATATATTTT.

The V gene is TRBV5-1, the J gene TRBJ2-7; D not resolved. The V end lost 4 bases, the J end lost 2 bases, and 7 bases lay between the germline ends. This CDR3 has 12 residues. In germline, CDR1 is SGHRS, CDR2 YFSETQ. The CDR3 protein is CASSVDAYEQYF. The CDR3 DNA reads TGCGCCAGCAGCGTGGACGCCTACGAGCAGTACTTC.

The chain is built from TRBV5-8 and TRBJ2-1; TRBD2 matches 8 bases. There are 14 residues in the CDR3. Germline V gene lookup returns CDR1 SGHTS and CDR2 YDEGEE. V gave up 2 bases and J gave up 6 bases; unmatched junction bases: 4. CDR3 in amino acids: CASSFQREFNEQFF. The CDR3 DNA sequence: TGTGCCAGCAGCTTCCAGCGGGAGTTCAATGAGCAGTTCTTC.

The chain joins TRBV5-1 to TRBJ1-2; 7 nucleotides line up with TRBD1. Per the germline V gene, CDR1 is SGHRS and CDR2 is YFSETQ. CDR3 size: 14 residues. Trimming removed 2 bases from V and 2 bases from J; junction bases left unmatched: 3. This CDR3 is CASSFSGQNYGYTF. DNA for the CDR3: TGCGCCAGCAGCTTTTCGGGACAGAACTATGGCTACACCTTC. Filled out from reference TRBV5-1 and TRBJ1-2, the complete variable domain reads KAGVTQTPRYLIKTRGQQVTLSCSPISGHRSVSWYQQTPGQGLQFLFEYFSETQRNKGNFPGRFSGRQFSNSRSEMNVSTLELGDSALYLCASSFSGQNYGYTFGSGTRLTVV.

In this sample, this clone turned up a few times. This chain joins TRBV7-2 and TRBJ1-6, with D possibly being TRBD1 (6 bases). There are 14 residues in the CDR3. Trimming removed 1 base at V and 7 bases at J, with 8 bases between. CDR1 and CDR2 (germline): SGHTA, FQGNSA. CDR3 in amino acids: CASSLGGTNSPLHF. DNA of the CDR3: TGTGCCAGCAGCTTAGGGGGGACAAATTCACCCCTCCACTTT.

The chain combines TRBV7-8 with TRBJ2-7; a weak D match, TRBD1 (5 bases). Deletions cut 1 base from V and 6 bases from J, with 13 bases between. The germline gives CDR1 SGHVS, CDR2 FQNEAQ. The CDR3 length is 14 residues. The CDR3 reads CASSLGPRAGEQYF. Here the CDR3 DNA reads TGTGCCAGCAGCTTAGGGCCCAGGGCTGGCGAGCAGTACTTC.

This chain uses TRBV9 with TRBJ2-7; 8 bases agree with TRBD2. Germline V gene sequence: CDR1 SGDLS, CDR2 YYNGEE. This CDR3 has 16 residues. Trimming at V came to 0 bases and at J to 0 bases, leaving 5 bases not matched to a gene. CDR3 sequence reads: CASSVDSSGFSYEQYF. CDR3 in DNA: TGTGCCAGCAGCGTAGATTCTAGCGGGTTCTCCTACGAGCAGTACTTC. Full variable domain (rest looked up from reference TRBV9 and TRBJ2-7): DSGVTQTPKHLITATGQRVTLRCSPRSGDLSVYWYQQSLDQGLQFLIQYYNGEERAKGNILERFSAQQFPDLHSELNLSSLELGDSALYFCASSVDSSGFSYEQYFGPGTRLTVT.

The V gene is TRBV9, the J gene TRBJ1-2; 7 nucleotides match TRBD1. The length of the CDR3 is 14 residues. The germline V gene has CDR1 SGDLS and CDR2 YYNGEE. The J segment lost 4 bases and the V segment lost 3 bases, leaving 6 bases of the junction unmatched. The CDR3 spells CASSGQGGAYGYTF. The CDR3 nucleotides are TGTGCCAGCAGCGGCCAGGGGGGGGCCTATGGCTACACCTTC.

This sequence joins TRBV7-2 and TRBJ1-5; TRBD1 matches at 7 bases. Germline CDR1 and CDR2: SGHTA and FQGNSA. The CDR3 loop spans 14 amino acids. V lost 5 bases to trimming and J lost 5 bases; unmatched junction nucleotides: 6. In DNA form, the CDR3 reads TGTGCCAGCAGCCGGGACAGAGTCGATCAGCCCCAGCATTTT. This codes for CASSRDRVDQPQHF.

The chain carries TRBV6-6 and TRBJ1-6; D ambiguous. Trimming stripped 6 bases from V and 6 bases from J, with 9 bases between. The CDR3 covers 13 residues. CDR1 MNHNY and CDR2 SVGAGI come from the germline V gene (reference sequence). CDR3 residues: CASSPNSNSPLHF. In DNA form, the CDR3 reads TGTGCCAGCAGCCCTAATAGTAATTCACCCCTCCACTTT.

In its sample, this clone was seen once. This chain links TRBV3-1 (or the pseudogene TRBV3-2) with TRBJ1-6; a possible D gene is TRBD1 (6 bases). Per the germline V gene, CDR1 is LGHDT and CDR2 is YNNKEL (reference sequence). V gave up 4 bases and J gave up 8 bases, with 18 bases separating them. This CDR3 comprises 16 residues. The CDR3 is CASSRASLGGHSPLHF. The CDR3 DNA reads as TGTGCCAGCAGCCGAGCCTCCTTGGGGGGGCATTCACCCCTCCACTTT.

CDR3 sequence (DNA): TGCGCCAGCAGCCAAGATCCAACAGGGCCCGGGGAGCTGTTTTTT. It codes for CASSQDPTGPGELFF. The chain joins TRBV4-1 to TRBJ2-2; D perhaps matches TRBD1 (6 bases). V was cut by 0 bases and J by 6 bases, with 11 bases left in between. The CDR3 runs to 15 residues. Germline V CDR1 and CDR2: MGHRA, YSYEKL.

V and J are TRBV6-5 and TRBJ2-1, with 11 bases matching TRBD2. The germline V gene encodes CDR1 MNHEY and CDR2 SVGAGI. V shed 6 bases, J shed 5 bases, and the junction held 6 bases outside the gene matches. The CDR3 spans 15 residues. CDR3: CASSAGTSGDNEQFF. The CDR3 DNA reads TGTGCCAGCAGCGCCGGGACTAGCGGAGACAATGAGCAGTTCTTC.

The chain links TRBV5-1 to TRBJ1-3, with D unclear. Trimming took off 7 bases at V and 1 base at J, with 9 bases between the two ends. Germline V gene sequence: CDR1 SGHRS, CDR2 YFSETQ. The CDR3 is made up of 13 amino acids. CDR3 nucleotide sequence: TGCGCCAGCGCCCAAGGTTCTGGAAACACCATATATTTT. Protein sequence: CASAQGSGNTIYF.

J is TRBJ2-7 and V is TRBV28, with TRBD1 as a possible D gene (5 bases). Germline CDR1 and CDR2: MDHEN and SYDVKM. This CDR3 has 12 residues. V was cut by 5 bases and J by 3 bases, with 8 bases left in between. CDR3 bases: TGTGCCAGCAGTGGGGCGATCTACGAGCAGTACTTC. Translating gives CASSGAIYEQYF.

CDR3: CASSFAGTTSGNTIYF. The DNA of the CDR3 is TGTGCCAGCAGTTTTGCCGGGACCACCTCTGGAAACACCATATATTTT. The chain joins TRBV9 to TRBJ1-3, with TRBD1 as a possible D gene (5 bases). The V end was cut by 5 bases, the J end by 0 bases, with 15 bases between. CDR3 size: 16 residues. In germline, CDR1 is SGDLS, CDR2 YYNGEE. The full variable domain, rest sourced from reference TRBV9 and TRBJ1-3, is DSGVTQTPKHLITATGQRVTLRCSPRSGDLSVYWYQQSLDQGLQFLIQYYNGEERAKGNILERFSAQQFPDLHSELNLSSLELGDSALYFCASSFAGTTSGNTIYFGEGSWLTVV.

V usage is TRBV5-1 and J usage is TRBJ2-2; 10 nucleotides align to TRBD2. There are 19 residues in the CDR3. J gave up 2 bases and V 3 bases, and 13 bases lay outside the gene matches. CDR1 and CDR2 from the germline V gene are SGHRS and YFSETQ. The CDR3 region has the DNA TGCGCCAGCAGCTCCTCCAGGCTAGCGGGAGTTGATAACACCGGGGAGCTGTTTTTT. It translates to CASSSSRLAGVDNTGELFF.